This T cell receptor beta chain stems from a study of blood T cell repertoires in COVID-19. The wider study: Acute and convalescent COVID-19 samples came from the United States, Italy and Spain.

V lost 8 bases to trimming and J lost 2 bases; unmatched junction nucleotides: 6. Germline V gives CDR1 SQVTM, CDR2 ANQGSEA. CDR3 length: 14 amino acids. Only in-frame clones appear in the TCRdb table, and some are missing; sequencing was by immunoSEQ multiplex PCR. The sample lists under 250,000 clones, around 80% occurring once. This TCR was recovered from a middle-aged man with active or convalescent COVID-19. This chain uses TRBV29-1 with TRBJ2-3, with TRBD1 matching over 11 bases. The sequenced sample consisted of peripheral blood. CDR3 DNA sequence: TGCAGCTCCTGGACAGGGGGCTTCACAGATACGCAGTATTTT. Protein sequence: CSSWTGGFTDTQYF.